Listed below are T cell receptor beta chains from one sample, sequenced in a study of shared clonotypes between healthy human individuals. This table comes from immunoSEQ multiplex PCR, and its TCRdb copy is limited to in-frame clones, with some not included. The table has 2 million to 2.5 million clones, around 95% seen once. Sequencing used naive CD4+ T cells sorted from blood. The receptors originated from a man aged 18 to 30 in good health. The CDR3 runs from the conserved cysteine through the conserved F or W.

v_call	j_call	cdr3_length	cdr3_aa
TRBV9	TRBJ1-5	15	CASSVDGRVDQPQHF
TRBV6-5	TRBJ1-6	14	CASRGDRGDSPLHF
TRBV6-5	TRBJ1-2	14	CASSYSTGVSGYTF
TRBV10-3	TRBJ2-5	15	CAISETPGGAETQYF
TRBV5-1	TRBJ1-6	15	CASSLDGAGGSPLHF
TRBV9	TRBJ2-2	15	CASSVRGMQIGELFF
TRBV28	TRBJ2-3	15	CASSRTGTSTDTQYF
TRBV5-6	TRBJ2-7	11	CASSMSGTEYF
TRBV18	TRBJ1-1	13	CASSRDANTEAFF
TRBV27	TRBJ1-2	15	CASSLIGTSNYGYTF
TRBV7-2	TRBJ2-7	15	CASSSSGVKSYEQYF
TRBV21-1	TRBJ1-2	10	CAGNNYGYTF
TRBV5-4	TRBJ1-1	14	CASSRRNMNTEAFF
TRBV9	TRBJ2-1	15	CASSVGLAVNNEQFF
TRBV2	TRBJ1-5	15	CASSELTGSNQPQHF
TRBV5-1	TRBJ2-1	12	CASSMGLTEQFF
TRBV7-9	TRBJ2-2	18	CASSKTREGYWEAGELFF
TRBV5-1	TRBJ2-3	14	CASSLGPNTDTQYF
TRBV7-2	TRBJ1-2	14	CASSSRGRDRGYTF
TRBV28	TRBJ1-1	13	CASSRQGSTEAFF
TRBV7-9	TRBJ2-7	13	CASSFGQGYEQYF
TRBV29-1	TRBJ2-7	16	CSVEPLGHLPTYEQYF
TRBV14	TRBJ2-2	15	CASSPSGANTGELFF
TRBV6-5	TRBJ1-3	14	CASTPGGTGNTIYF
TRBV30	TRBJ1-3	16	CAWSDPGQGSGNTIYF
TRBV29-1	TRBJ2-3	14	CSVGEGLPTDTQYF
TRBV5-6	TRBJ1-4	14	CASSLQVTNEKLFF
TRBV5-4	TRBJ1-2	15	CASSNGGGPNYGYTF
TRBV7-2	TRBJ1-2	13	CASSPGDRAGYTF
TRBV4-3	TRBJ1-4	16	CASSQDPGLNYEKLFF
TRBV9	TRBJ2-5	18	CASSVGGLAGGPGQTQYF